These 26 T cell receptor beta chains came from one sample sequenced in a study of PD-1 blockade in classical Hodgkin lymphoma. Each and every patient relapsed after autologous stem cell transplantation, and patients got differing brentuximab vedotin exposure. The repertoire was sequenced with immunoSEQ multiplex PCR; TCRdb's copy has only in-frame clones and lacks some. The sample shows over 9,000 clones, more than 75% of them seen only once. Source: peripheral blood mononuclear cells (PBMCs), taken at baseline. These receptors were obtained from a human donor with classical Hodgkin lymphoma.

The chain carries TRBV27 and TRBJ2-1, with 12 bases identical to TRBD2. The CDR3 spans 17 residues. Per the germline V gene, CDR1 is MNHEY and CDR2 is SMNVEV (reference sequence). Germline trimming cut 6 bases from V and 5 bases from J; bases unmatched to any gene: 11. The CDR3 DNA reads as TGTGCCAGCAGGATACTAGCGGGGGGCTCCCTACACAATGAGCAGTTCTTC. Protein product: CASRILAGGSLHNEQFF.

The V and J genes are TRBV27 and TRBJ2-4; D is unclear. V was trimmed by 5 bases and J by 3 bases, leaving 8 bases between them. This CDR3 contains 13 residues. Per germline, CDR1 MNHEY and CDR2 SMNVEV (reference sequence). Here the CDR3 DNA reads TGTGCCAGCAGTCCCGCCGGCAAAAACATTCAGTACTTC. It is translated as CASSPAGKNIQYF.

The chain uses TRBV2 and TRBJ2-1; D not certain. Germline CDR1 SNHLY, CDR2 FYNNEI. The CDR3 spans 16 residues. Trimming left V 2 bases short and J 1 base short, with 12 bases between. The CDR3 region is CASSELEYGSYNEQFF. The CDR3 DNA follows: TGTGCCAGCAGTGAACTAGAGTATGGGTCCTACAATGAGCAGTTCTTC. Filled out from reference TRBV2 and TRBJ2-1, the complete variable domain reads EPEVTQTPSHQVTQMGQEVILRCVPISNHLYFYWYRQILGQKVEFLVSFYNNEISEKSEIFDDQFSVERPDGSNFTLKIRSTKLEDSAMYFCASSELEYGSYNEQFFGPGTRLTVL.

The genes are TRBV7-2 and TRBJ2-1, with D tentatively TRBD1 (6 bases). The germline CDR1 and CDR2 sequences are SGHTA and FQGNSA. V lost 5 bases and J 4 bases, leaving 15 bases between the germline ends. The CDR3 runs 15 residues. The CDR3 loop is CASSLGVGAYNEQFF. CDR3 DNA sequence: TGTGCCAGCAGCCTGGGGGTGGGGGCTTACAATGAGCAGTTCTTC.

This clone was seen only once. V gene TRBV4-3 combines with J gene TRBJ1-2; a weak D match, TRBD1 (5 bases). The CDR3 runs to 15 residues. The V end lost 4 bases, the J end lost 3 bases, and 15 bases lay between the germline ends. Germline V gene sequence: CDR1 LGHNA, CDR2 YSLEER. CDR3: CASSPLGGIDYGYTF. In nucleotides, the CDR3 is TGCGCCAGCAGCCCCCTCGGGGGAATAGACTATGGCTACACCTTC.

The V and J genes are TRBV7-6 and TRBJ2-7; 8 bases match TRBD1. CDR3 size: 13 residues. J was trimmed by 7 bases and V by 2 bases; bases with no gene match: 4. The germline V gene has CDR1 SGHVS and CDR2 FNYEAQ. The CDR3 DNA reads as TGTGCCAGCAGCTTACAGGGGGCTGGAGAGCAGTACTTC. It translates to CASSLQGAGEQYF.

The CDR3 coding sequence is TGCAGCGCCAGCGGGGGGGCAGGCACAGATACGCAGTATTTT. Translation gives CSASGGAGTDTQYF. The V gene is TRBV29-1, the J gene TRBJ2-3, with 10 positions matching TRBD2. With 7 bases clipped from V and 1 base from J, the junction kept 5 bases outside the gene matches. This CDR3 has 14 residues. Germline loops: CDR1 SQVTM, CDR2 ANQGSEA.

The chain links TRBV18 to TRBJ1-6; TRBD1 aligns across 7 bases. Germline V gene sequence: CDR1 KGHSH, CDR2 LQKENI. CDR3 size: 15 residues. V lost 6 bases and J lost 7; bases outside the gene matches: 9. CDR3 nucleotides: TGTGCCAGCTCTCCGCAAGGACAGGACAATTCACCCCTCCACTTT. This encodes CASSPQGQDNSPLHF.

The V and J genes are TRBV5-4 and TRBJ2-5, with D perhaps TRBD1 (5 bases). The germline V gene encodes CDR1 SGHNT and CDR2 YYREEE (reference sequence). This CDR3 has 14 residues. V was shortened by 1 base and J by 2 bases, with 9 bases between the two germline ends. CDR3 residues: CASSLSGKQETQYF. The DNA of the CDR3 is TGTGCCAGCAGCTTGTCAGGGAAACAAGAGACCCAGTACTTC.

The chain is built from TRBV18 and TRBJ2-7, with 8 bases matching TRBD2. With V trimmed by 3 bases and J by 3 bases, 4 bases remained unmatched. This CDR3 spans 14 amino acids. Germline lookup yields CDR1 KGHSH and CDR2 LQKENI. CDR3 amino acids: CASSPSGGGYEQYF. The CDR3 DNA reads as TGTGCCAGCTCACCCTCGGGGGGGGGCTACGAGCAGTACTTC. Looking up the rest from reference TRBV18 and TRBJ2-7 gives the full variable domain: NAGVMQNPRHLVRRRGQEARLRCSPMKGHSHVYWYRQLPEEGLKFMVYLQKENIIDESGMPKERFSAEFPKEGPSILRIQQVVRGDSAAYFCASSPSGGGYEQYFGPGTRLTVT.

This chain uses TRBV27 with TRBJ1-5, with D uncertain. Trimming cost V 5 bases and J 7 bases, with 12 bases left between them. CDR3 size: 13 residues. Germline CDR1 MNHEY, CDR2 SMNVEV (reference sequence). CDR3 residues: CASSRTPPQPQHF. The CDR3 coding sequence is TGTGCCAGCAGTCGAACCCCACCACAGCCCCAGCATTTT.

This clone showed up just a few times. The genes are TRBV30 and TRBJ2-3; TRBD2 agrees at 13 bases. V was clipped by 3 bases and J by 4 bases; unmatched bases: 1. CDR1 is GTSNPN, CDR2 SVGIG, per germline (reference sequence). The CDR3 has 14 amino acids. CDR3 coding DNA: TGTGCCTGGAGACTAGCGGGGGGGCCAGATACGCAGTATTTT. It specifies CAWRLAGGPDTQYF.

This chain links TRBV2 with TRBJ1-5, with D perhaps TRBD1 (5 bases). The germline V and J ends were trimmed by 2 bases and 1 base, with 18 bases remaining between them. Germline CDR1 SNHLY, CDR2 FYNNEI. The CDR3 covers 18 residues. CDR3 region: CASSEPQGMWGSNQPQHF. The CDR3 DNA sequence: TGTGCCAGCAGTGAACCCCAGGGCATGTGGGGGAGCAATCAGCCCCAGCATTTT.

The CDR3 coding sequence is TGTGCCAGCAGCGAGTGGACAGGGGCGAACACTGAAGCTTTCTTT. It translates to CASSEWTGANTEAFF. This sequence joins TRBV9 and TRBJ1-1, with TRBD1 identical over 9 bases. The CDR3 has 15 amino acids. Germline loops: CDR1 SGDLS, CDR2 YYNGEE. V gave up 3 bases and J gave up 1 base; unmatched junction bases: 4.

The chain has TRBV4-1 and TRBJ1-2; 8 positions agree with TRBD1. Per the germline V gene, CDR1 is MGHRA and CDR2 is YSYEKL. CDR3 size: 14 residues. V gave up 6 bases and J gave up 4 bases; unmatched junction bases: 7. The CDR3: CASSRDRTTYGYTF. Written as DNA, the CDR3 is TGCGCCAGCAGTCGGGACAGGACGACCTATGGCTACACCTTC.

This clone came up a few times. The gene calls are TRBV18 and TRBJ1-2; no clear D gene. The CDR3 spans 13 residues. V was cut by 5 bases and J by 0 bases, with 7 bases left in between. Germline loops: CDR1 KGHSH, CDR2 LQKENI. The CDR3 coding sequence is TGTGCCAGCTCAGAGGCAGCTAACTATGGCTACACCTTC. This encodes CASSEAANYGYTF. Using reference TRBV18 and TRBJ1-2 for the parts outside the CDR3, the full variable domain is NAGVMQNPRHLVRRRGQEARLRCSPMKGHSHVYWYRQLPEEGLKFMVYLQKENIIDESGMPKERFSAEFPKEGPSILRIQQVVRGDSAAYFCASSEAANYGYTFGSGTRLTVV.

The chain carries TRBV6-6 and TRBJ2-1; no clear D. The germline CDR1 and CDR2 sequences are MNHNY and SVGAGI (reference sequence). V was pared by 0 bases and J by 6 bases, with 6 bases between. The CDR3 consists of 13 residues. The CDR3 DNA is TGTGCCAGCAGTTACTCGAGTCTCAATGAGCAGTTCTTC. Translated: CASSYSSLNEQFF.

The CDR3 protein is CASSRDGTRASGELFF. DNA of the CDR3: TGTGCCAGCAGCCGGGACGGCACGAGGGCATCCGGGGAGCTGTTTTTT. The chain links TRBV5-4 to TRBJ2-2; TRBD1 or TRBD2 may be the D gene (5 bases each). Between the trimmed V and J ends, which lost 4 bases and 6 bases, there was a span of 19 bases. Looked up from germline, CDR1 is SGHNT and CDR2 is YYREEE (reference sequence). There are 16 residues in the CDR3. The whole variable domain, remainder taken from reference TRBV5-4 and TRBJ2-2, is ETGVTQSPTHLIKTRGQQVTLRCSSQSGHNTVSWYQQALGQGPQFIFQYYREEENGRGNFPPRFSGLQFPNYSSELNVNALELDDSALYLCASSRDGTRASGELFFGEGSRLTVL.

The V gene is TRBV6-1, the J gene TRBJ1-2, with 9 nucleotides matching TRBD1. This CDR3 region has 16 residues. The junction had 5 bases not matched to a gene; V was cut back by 0 bases and J by 3 bases. The germline V gene has CDR1 MNHNS and CDR2 SASEGT. DNA for the CDR3: TGTGCCAGCAGTGAAGCCTTGGACAGGGGCTACTATGGCTACACCTTC. Its translation: CASSEALDRGYYGYTF.

The chain links TRBV29-1 to TRBJ1-4; possible D gene TRBD1, 5 bases. There are 13 residues in the CDR3. V lost 4 bases, J lost 6 bases, and 12 bases lay in between. The V gene's germline CDR1 is SQVTM and CDR2 ANQGSEA. CDR3 bases: TGCAGCGTTGCCCGGGGGGTGGATGAAAAACTGTTTTTT. Encoded protein: CSVARGVDEKLFF.

The chain has TRBV2 and TRBJ2-3; 7 bases map to TRBD2. Germline trimming cut 0 bases from V and 2 bases from J; bases unmatched to any gene: 2. Germline CDR1 SNHLY, CDR2 FYNNEI. The CDR3 spans 15 residues. CDR3 protein: CASSEAGTITDTQYF. The CDR3 bases are TGTGCCAGCAGTGAAGCCGGGACTATCACAGATACGCAGTATTTT.

The gene calls are TRBV18 and TRBJ2-5; 12 nucleotides line up with TRBD1. Germline CDR1 is KGHSH and CDR2 is LQKENI. The CDR3 is made up of 15 amino acids. V trimming: 5 bases; J trimming: 6 bases; junction bases outside the gene matches: 7. The CDR3 sequence: CASSSRDRGQKTQYF. Written as DNA, the CDR3 is TGTGCCAGCTCATCCCGGGACAGGGGGCAAAAGACCCAGTACTTC.

The chain recombines TRBV5-6 with TRBJ1-1; maybe TRBD1 (5 bases). CDR1 and CDR2 from the germline V gene are SGHDT and YYEEEE. The CDR3 totals 14 residues. With 2 bases removed from V and 3 bases from J, the gap between germline ends came to 11 bases. CDR3 in amino acids: CASSFQGRDTEAFF. CDR3 bases: TGTGCCAGCAGCTTCCAGGGAAGGGACACTGAAGCTTTCTTT.

The CDR3 nucleotides read TGTGCCAGCAGCTTACAGGCTAGCGGCACAGATACGCAGTATTTT. Protein: CASSLQASGTDTQYF. V and J are TRBV7-2 and TRBJ2-3, with D possibly being TRBD2 (6 bases). This CDR3 has 15 amino acids. Germline V gene data show CDR1 as SGHTA and CDR2 as FQGNSA. Trimming cost V 2 bases and J 1 base, with 10 bases left between them. The variable domain in full, with the rest retrieved from reference TRBV7-2 and TRBJ2-3, is GAGVSQSPSNKVTEKGKDVELRCDPISGHTALYWYRQSLGQGLEFLIYFQGNSAPDKSGLPSDRFSAERTGGSVSTLTIQRTQQEDSAVYLCASSLQASGTDTQYFGPGTRLTVL.

The gene calls are TRBV15 and TRBJ1-4, with 8 nucleotides matching TRBD1. V shed 7 bases and J 8 bases; nucleotides not matched to a gene: 12. There are 15 residues in the CDR3. The germline gives CDR1 LNHNV, CDR2 YYDKDF (reference sequence). In DNA form, the CDR3 reads TGTGCCACCACCTCTTGGGGACAGGCTGGGGAAAAACTGTTTTTT. Protein: CATTSWGQAGEKLFF.

This clone showed up just once. The J gene is TRBJ1-1, the V gene TRBV2; D is perhaps TRBD1 (6 bases). Germline assignment: CDR1 SNHLY and CDR2 FYNNEI. V was pared by 6 bases and J by 8 bases, with 10 bases between. CDR3 length: 11 amino acids. In DNA, the CDR3 is TGTGCCAGCAGGGAGGACAGAGAAGCTTTCTTT. Translated: CASREDREAFF.